This TCR beta chain was recovered during a study of T cells in tuberculosis. Study-level information: In South Africa, adults with active tuberculosis were compared with IGRA-negative and latently infected IGRA-positive adolescents.

Sequencing was performed with immunoSEQ multiplex PCR; in TCRdb, only in-frame clones are kept and a portion is missing. The sample lists approximately 53,000 clones, 90% to 95% seen once, with approximately 1.5% in the top ten. The time point was: new active TB diagnosis, blood taken before or within 7 days of starting treatment. Patients were newly diagnosed, HIV-seronegative, and aged 18 or older. Trimming took off 0 bases at V and 7 bases at J, with 9 bases between the two ends. The CDR3 totals 14 residues. The germline V gene encodes CDR1 SGHTA and CDR2 FQGNSA. The material sequenced was PBMCs, taken at tuberculosis diagnosis. The chain combines TRBV7-2 with TRBJ2-2; D not resolved. This clonotype originated in an adult with tuberculosis. The CDR3 bases are TGTGCCAGCAGCTTAGCGCTGCCGGGCGGGGAGCTGTTTTTT. Residues: CASSLALPGGELFF.